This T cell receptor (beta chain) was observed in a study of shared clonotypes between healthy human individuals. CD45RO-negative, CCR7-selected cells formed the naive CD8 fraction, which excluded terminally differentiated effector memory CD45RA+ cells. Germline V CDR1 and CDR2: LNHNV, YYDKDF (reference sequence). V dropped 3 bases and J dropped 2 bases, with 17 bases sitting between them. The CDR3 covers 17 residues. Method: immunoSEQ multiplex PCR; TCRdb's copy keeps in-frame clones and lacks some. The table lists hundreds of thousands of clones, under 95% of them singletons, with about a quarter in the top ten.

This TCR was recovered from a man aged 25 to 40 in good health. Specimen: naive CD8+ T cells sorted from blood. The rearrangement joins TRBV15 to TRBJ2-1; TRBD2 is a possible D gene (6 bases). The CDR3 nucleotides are TGTGCCACCAGCAGGCCCCTGCCCGGGAGCGCCTACAATGAGCAGTTCTTC. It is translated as CATSRPLPGSAYNEQFF.